The 12 T cell receptor beta chains listed next were all sequenced from one sample in a study of T cell repertoires in cytomegalovirus infection. TCRdb re-called the reads through MiXCR, storing one row per CDR3 protein. The sample has around 180,000 distinct CDR3 sequences; approximately 19% are singletons. Sample: PBMCs. These receptor sequences come from a human donor in good health (CMV status not recorded). Some clones in this sample may be carry-over from other donors' samples.

This clonotype was seen a handful of times. This rearrangement joins TRBV19 to TRBJ2-7, with 12 bases lining up with TRBD1. CDR1 LNHDA and CDR2 SQIVND come from the germline V gene (reference sequence). Trimming at V came to 8 bases and at J to 4 bases, leaving 6 bases not matched to a gene. The CDR3 covers 14 residues. CDR3 region: CASGGTGGDYEQYF. For the CDR3, the DNA is TGTGCCAGTGGGGGGACAGGGGGCGATTACGAGCAGTACTTC.

The rearrangement joins TRBV11-1 to TRBJ2-1; the D gene is possibly TRBD1 (5 bases). The germline V and J ends were trimmed by 5 bases and 4 bases, with 6 bases remaining between them. From germline, CDR1 is SGHAT and CDR2 FQDESV (reference sequence). This CDR3 is 12 amino acids long. As DNA, the CDR3 is TGTGCCAGCAGCCGACAGTACAATGAGCAGTTCTTC. Translated, it gives CASSRQYNEQFF.

This clonotype was seen only a few times. The chain recombines TRBV7-9 with TRBJ2-5; D not certain. Germline loops: CDR1 SEHNR, CDR2 FQNEAQ (reference sequence). Trimming removed 1 base from V and 2 bases from J, with 11 bases in between. This CDR3 is 15 amino acids long. The CDR3 sequence: CASSLEMRMQETQYF. In DNA form, the CDR3 reads TGTGCCAGCAGCTTAGAGATGCGGATGCAAGAGACCCAGTACTTC. The full variable domain, in which reference TRBV7-9 and TRBJ2-5 provide the parts outside the CDR3, is DTGVSQNPRHKITKRGQNVTFRCDPISEHNRLYWYRQTLGQGPEFLTYFQNEAQLEKSRLLSDRFSAERPKGSFSTLEIQRTEQGDSAMYLCASSLEMRMQETQYFGPGTRLLVL.

This clonotype has only one observation. The chain joins TRBV25-1 to TRBJ1-5, with D hard to call. The CDR3 contains 14 residues. V was cut by 2 bases and J by 9 bases, with 14 bases left in between. The germline V gene has CDR1 MGHDK and CDR2 SYGVNS. The chain's CDR3 is CASSEGGRSTPQHF. CDR3 nucleotides: TGTGCCAGCAGTGAAGGTGGACGGTCTACGCCCCAGCATTTT.

At least ten counts were recorded for this clonotype. This rearrangement joins TRBV29-1 to TRBJ1-2, with D possibly matching TRBD1 (5 bases). This CDR3 has 14 amino acids. Germline V gene sequence: CDR1 SQVTM, CDR2 ANQGSEA. V was shortened by 0 bases and J by 10 bases, with 18 bases between the two germline ends. The CDR3 DNA sequence: TGCAGCGTTGAAGAGGAGGGGCGCGTTCTGTCCTACACCTTC. The encoded protein is CSVEEEGRVLSYTF.

The chain has TRBV24-1 and TRBJ2-4; D tentatively fits TRBD1 or TRBD2 (5 bases each). Germline assignment: CDR1 KGHDR and CDR2 SFDVKD. The CDR3 contains 15 residues. V lost 4 bases and J lost 3, with 12 bases in between. As DNA, the CDR3 is TGTGCCACCAGTGAAGGTGGGGGTGGCAAAAACATTCAGTACTTC. Translating gives CATSEGGGGKNIQYF.

In its sample, this clonotype was seen many times. The rearrangement links TRBV11-2 to TRBJ2-3; the D gene could be TRBD1 or TRBD2 (5 bases each). From germline, CDR1 is SGHAT and CDR2 FQNNGV. Trimming pared 5 bases from V and 3 bases from J, leaving 12 bases between. This CDR3 is 14 amino acids long. The CDR3 protein is CASSPGTWTDTQYF. The CDR3, as DNA: TGTGCCAGCAGCCCCGGGACCTGGACAGATACGCAGTATTTT.

The DNA of the CDR3 is TGTGCCAGTAGTATCAGGAATGCGCAGCCCCAGCATTTT. Encoded protein: CASSIRNAQPQHF. The rearrangement joins TRBV19 to TRBJ1-5; D is ambiguous. V was pared by 3 bases and J by 7 bases, with 10 bases between. Looked up from germline, CDR1 is LNHDA and CDR2 is SQIVND (reference sequence). This CDR3 contains 13 residues.

This clonotype was seen many times. The chain links TRBV7-2 to TRBJ2-1, with 9 bases aligning to TRBD2. Germline CDR1 reads SGHTA; CDR2 reads FQGNSA. The V and J ends lost 5 bases and 4 bases, in that order; junction bases with no gene match: 3. The CDR3 extends over 14 amino acids. CDR3 in DNA: TGTGCCAGCAGCAGGACTAGCGATTACAATGAGCAGTTCTTC. Its protein is CASSRTSDYNEQFF.

Concerning this clonotype itself: Possible read error: a much larger clone is one base away. The chain recombines TRBV6-1 with TRBJ1-1, with D possibly being TRBD1 (6 bases). The length of the CDR3 is 14 residues. Germline V gene data show CDR1 as MNHNS and CDR2 as SASEGT. CDR3 coding DNA: TGTGCCAGCAGAACTGACAGGAGGAACATTGAAGCTTTCTTT. Its protein is CASRTDRRNIEAFF.

This clonotype was seen more than once but under ten times. The chain carries TRBV14 and TRBJ1-1; D is uncertain. The V gene lost 1 base and the J gene lost 4 bases, with 13 bases spanning the gap. CDR1 is SGHDN, CDR2 FVKESK, per germline. The length of the CDR3 is 15 residues. The CDR3 DNA sequence: TGTGCCAGCAGCCAAGCTGGTGTAACCGGCACTGAAGCTTTCTTT. Protein sequence: CASSQAGVTGTEAFF.

This clonotype was found many times. This rearrangement joins TRBV7-8 to TRBJ2-5, with 8 bases fitting TRBD2. J lost 5 bases, V lost 0 bases, and 5 bases had no gene match. CDR3 length equals 15 residues. Per the germline V gene, CDR1 is SGHVS and CDR2 is FQNEAQ. The CDR3 reads CASSLAIAGWETQYF. CDR3 DNA: TGTGCCAGCAGCTTAGCGATAGCGGGGTGGGAGACCCAGTACTTC.